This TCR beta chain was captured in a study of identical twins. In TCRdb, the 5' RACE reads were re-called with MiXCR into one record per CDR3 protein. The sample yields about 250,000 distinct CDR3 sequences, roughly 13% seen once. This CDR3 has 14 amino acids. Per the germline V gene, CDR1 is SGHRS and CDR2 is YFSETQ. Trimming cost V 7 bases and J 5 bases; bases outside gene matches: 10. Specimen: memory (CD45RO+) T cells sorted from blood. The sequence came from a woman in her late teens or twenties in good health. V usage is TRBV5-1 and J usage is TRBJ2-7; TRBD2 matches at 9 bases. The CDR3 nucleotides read TGCGCCAGCGGGGACGCGGGAGGGACCCACGAGCAGTACTTC. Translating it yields CASGDAGGTHEQYF.